Listed below are T cell receptor beta chains from one sample, sequenced in a study of OX40 agonist ivuxolimab in advanced cancers. Assay used: immunoSEQ multiplex PCR; TCRdb lists only in-frame clones, some missing. The sample shows tens of thousands of clones, approximately 79% of them seen only once. The sample consisted of CD4+ or CD8+ T cells sorted from blood, taken in a trial of the OX40 agonist ivuxolimab. These TCRs come from an adult with an advanced solid tumor such as melanoma, head and neck, liver or kidney cancer. CDR3s include the opening cysteine and the closing phenylalanine or tryptophan.

v_call cdr3_aa
TRBV2 CASTQGRGTDTQYF
TRBV5-4 CASSPKGWQASYTF
TRBV7-9 CASSRTTGLQLGGNYGYTF
TRBV20-1 CSANYGYTF
TRBV5-1 CASSLQDSYNEQFF
TRBV7-6 CASSWGQNTGELFF
TRBV5-1 CASSPSTGVFYNEQFF
TRBV7-3 CASSLSAGESYNEQFF
TRBV28 CASSGPSGGANTQYF
TRBV7-2 CASSLVAVDTDTQYF
TRBV6-1 CASSEAYGVEQFF
TRBV7-2 CASSLVLVGRAGTGELFF
TRBV30 CAWSADQGGDEKLFF
TRBV5-1 CASSIQGGETQYF
TRBV28 CASSFRGQGDEQYF
TRBV27 CASSLDLRRSQETQYF
TRBV4-3 CASSQASGGSLDTQYF
TRBV7-2 CASSRRTGGDQPQHF
TRBV28 CASSPGPLEGYTF
TRBV19 CASSIAYDQPQHF
TRBV19 CASNPLGRELSTEAFF
TRBV5-1 CASSVTGERYNEQFF
TRBV25-1 CASSYDPGQGTDTQYF
TRBV7-2 CASSRDRGYEQYF
TRBV12-5 CASGLGTETQYF
TRBV15 CATSRRQAGQPQHF
TRBV5-1 CASSTPGQGYRGYTF
TRBV13 CASSLGQGQGASPLHF
TRBV10-1 CASSEWDPTLGRETQYF
TRBV19 CASKFSSSPTQYF
TRBV18 CASSPPGGRDQPQHF
TRBV7-2 CASSWDRGSEKLFF
TRBV19 CASRPGHFNQPQHF
TRBV7-2 CASSMGHYGYTF
TRBV18 CASSPGQGEQYF
TRBV4-2 CASSQVDPGTLLFF
TRBV9 CASSGESGVGNEQFF
TRBV6-1 CASSAGIYGYTF
TRBV7-9 CASSLALASGGAGDEQFF
TRBV29-1 CSVMSDPTYNEQFF
TRBV2 CASSEPLAGASWFF
TRBV27 CASSLLVPNTEAFF
TRBV5-1 CASTLTGDTLYEQYF
TRBV7-2 CASSLNSGGSYEQYF
TRBV4-1 CASSQGGRGLVAEAFF
TRBV7-9 CASSAPQAGNTIYF
TRBV9 CASSVRGSLTDTQYF
TRBV7-2 CASSSFSIGDYGYTF
TRBV28 CASNTLAGAFTYNEQFF
TRBV7-2 CASSLAFTGNEQFF
TRBV19 CASSGTGVGEQYF
TRBV7-2 CASSLQGNQPQHF
TRBV12-5 CASGLVGSWGPQPQHF
TRBV30 CAWGLGFQETQYF
TRBV9 CASSPTGDRRLFF